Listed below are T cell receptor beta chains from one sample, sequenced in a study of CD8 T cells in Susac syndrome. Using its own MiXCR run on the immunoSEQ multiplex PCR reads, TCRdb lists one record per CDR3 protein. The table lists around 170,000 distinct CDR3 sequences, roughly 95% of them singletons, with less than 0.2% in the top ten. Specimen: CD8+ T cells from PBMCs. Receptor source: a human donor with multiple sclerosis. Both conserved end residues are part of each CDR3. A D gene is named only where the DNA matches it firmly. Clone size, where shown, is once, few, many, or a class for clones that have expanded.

CDR3aa: CASSPLAGANNEQFF
abundance: -
d_gene: TRBD2
v_gene: TRBV18
j_gene: TRBJ2-1

CDR3aa: CASSPSGRRGTQTQYF
abundance: -
d_gene: TRBD2
v_gene: TRBV7-3
j_gene: TRBJ2-3

CDR3aa: CSVDFGFF
abundance: once
d_gene: -
v_gene: TRBV29-1
j_gene: TRBJ2-1

CDR3aa: CASSLEGMTFF
abundance: -
d_gene: -
v_gene: TRBV5-6
j_gene: TRBJ1-1

CDR3aa: CAIPPGDSHNEQFF
abundance: -
d_gene: -
v_gene: TRBV27
j_gene: TRBJ2-1

CDR3aa: CSGRDGNSPLHF
abundance: -
d_gene: -
v_gene: TRBV20-1
j_gene: TRBJ1-6

CDR3aa: CSVEGGVLSYNEQFF
abundance: -
d_gene: -
v_gene: TRBV29-1
j_gene: TRBJ2-1

CDR3aa: CSASPRPTSGGAYSRFF
abundance: -
d_gene: TRBD2
v_gene: TRBV20-1
j_gene: TRBJ2-1

CDR3aa: CASSAAREVNEQFF
abundance: -
d_gene: -
v_gene: TRBV7-9
j_gene: TRBJ2-1

CDR3aa: CATSVGDEQFF
abundance: -
d_gene: -
v_gene: TRBV24-1
j_gene: TRBJ2-1